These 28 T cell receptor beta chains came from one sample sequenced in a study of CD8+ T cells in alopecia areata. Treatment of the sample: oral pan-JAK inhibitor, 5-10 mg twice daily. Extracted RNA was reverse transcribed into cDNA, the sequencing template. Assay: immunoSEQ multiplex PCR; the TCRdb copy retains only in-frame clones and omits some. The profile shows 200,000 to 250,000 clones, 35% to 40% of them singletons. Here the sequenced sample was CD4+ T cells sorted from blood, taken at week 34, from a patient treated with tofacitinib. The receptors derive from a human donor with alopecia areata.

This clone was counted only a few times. In nucleotides, the CDR3 is TGTGCCAGCAGCCCGGGGACTAGCGGGGGCTATAGCACAGATACGCAGTATTTT. Residues: CASSPGTSGGYSTDTQYF. The chain couples TRBV11-2 to TRBJ2-3, with TRBD2 identical over 14 bases. Germline V gene lookup returns CDR1 SGHAT and CDR2 FQNNGV. The CDR3 has 18 residues. V lost 5 bases and J lost 0; bases outside the gene matches: 7.

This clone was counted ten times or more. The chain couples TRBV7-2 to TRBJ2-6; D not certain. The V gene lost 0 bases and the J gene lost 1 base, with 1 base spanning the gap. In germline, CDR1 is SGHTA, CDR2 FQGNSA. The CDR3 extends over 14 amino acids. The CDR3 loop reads CASSLASGANVLTF. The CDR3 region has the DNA TGTGCCAGCAGCTTAGCGTCTGGGGCCAACGTCCTGACTTTC.

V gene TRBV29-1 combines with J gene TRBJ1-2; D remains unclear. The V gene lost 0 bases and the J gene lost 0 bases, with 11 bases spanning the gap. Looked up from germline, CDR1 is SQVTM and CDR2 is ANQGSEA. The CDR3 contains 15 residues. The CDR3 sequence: CSVEDGGYSNYGYTF. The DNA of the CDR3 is TGCAGCGTTGAAGACGGCGGGTACTCTAACTATGGCTACACCTTC.

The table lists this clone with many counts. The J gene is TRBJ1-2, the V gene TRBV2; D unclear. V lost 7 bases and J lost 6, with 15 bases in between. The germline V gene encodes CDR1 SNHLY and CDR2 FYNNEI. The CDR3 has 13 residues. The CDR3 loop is CASTSVLGDGYTF. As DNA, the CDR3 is TGTGCCAGCACTTCGGTTCTTGGAGATGGCTACACCTTC. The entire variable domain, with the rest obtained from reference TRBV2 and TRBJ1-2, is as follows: EPEVTQTPSHQVTQMGQEVILRCVPISNHLYFYWYRQILGQKVEFLVSFYNNEISEKSEIFDDQFSVERPDGSNFTLKIRSTKLEDSAMYFCASTSVLGDGYTFGSGTRLTVV.

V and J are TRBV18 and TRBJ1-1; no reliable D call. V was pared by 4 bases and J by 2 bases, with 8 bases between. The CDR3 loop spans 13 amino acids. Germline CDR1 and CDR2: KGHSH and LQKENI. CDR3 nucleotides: TGTGCCAGCTCACAGGGCCTCAACACTGAAGCTTTCTTT. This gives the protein CASSQGLNTEAFF.

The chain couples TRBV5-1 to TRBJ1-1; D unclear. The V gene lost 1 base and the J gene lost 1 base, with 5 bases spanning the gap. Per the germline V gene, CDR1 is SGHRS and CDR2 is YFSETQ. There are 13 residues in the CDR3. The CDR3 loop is CASSLNWNTEAFF. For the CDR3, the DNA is TGCGCCAGCAGCTTGAACTGGAACACTGAAGCTTTCTTT.

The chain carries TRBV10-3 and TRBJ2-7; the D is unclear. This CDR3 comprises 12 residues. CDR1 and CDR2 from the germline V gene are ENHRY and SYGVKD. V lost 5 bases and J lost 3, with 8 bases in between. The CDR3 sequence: CAISKDRYEQYF. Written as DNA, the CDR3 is TGTGCCATCAGTAAGGACCGCTACGAGCAGTACTTC.

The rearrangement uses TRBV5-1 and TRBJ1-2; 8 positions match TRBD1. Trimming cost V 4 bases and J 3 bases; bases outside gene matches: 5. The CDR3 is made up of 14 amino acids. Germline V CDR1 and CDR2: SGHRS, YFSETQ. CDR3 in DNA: TGCGCCAGCAGCCATGGACAGGGTTACTATGGCTACACCTTC. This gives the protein CASSHGQGYYGYTF.

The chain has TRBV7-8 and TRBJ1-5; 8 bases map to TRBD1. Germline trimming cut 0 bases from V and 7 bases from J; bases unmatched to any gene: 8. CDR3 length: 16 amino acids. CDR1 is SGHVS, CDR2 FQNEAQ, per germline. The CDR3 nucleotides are TGTGCCAGCAGCTTAGCGGACAGGGTGCCGTCGCAGCCCCAGCATTTT. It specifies CASSLADRVPSQPQHF. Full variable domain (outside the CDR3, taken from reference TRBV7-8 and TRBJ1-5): GAGVSQSPRYKVAKRGQDVALRCDPISGHVSLFWYQQALGQGPEFLTYFQNEAQLDKSGLPSDRFFAERPEGSVSTLKIQRTQQEDSAVYLCASSLADRVPSQPQHFGDGTRLSIL.

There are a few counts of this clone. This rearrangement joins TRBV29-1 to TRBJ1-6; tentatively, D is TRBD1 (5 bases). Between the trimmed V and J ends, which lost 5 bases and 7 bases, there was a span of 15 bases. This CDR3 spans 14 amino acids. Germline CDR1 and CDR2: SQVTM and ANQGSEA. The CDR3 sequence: CSVRWQGGNSPLHF. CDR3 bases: TGCAGCGTTAGGTGGCAGGGAGGGAATTCACCCCTCCACTTT.

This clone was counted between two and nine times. The CDR3 coding sequence is TGTGCCAGCTCACCACAAGCTAGCGGGGAAGATACGCAGTATTTT. This encodes CASSPQASGEDTQYF. The chain is built from TRBV18 and TRBJ2-3, with 9 bases aligning to TRBD2. Unmatched junction bases numbered 4, after V lost 1 base and J lost 5 bases. This CDR3 has 15 amino acids. Germline V CDR1 and CDR2: KGHSH, LQKENI.

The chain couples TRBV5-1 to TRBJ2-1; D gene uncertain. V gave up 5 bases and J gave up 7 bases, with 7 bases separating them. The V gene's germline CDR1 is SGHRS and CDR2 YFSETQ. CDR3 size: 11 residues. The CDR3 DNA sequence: TGCGCCAGCAGGGGTATGAATGAGCAGTTCTTC. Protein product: CASRGMNEQFF.

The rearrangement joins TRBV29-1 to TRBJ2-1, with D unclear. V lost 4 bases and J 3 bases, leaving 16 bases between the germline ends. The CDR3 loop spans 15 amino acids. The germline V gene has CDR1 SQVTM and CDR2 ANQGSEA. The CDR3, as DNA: TGCAGCGTTGGTTCGGCTTCCTCCTACTACAATGAGCAGTTCTTC. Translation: CSVGSASSYYNEQFF.

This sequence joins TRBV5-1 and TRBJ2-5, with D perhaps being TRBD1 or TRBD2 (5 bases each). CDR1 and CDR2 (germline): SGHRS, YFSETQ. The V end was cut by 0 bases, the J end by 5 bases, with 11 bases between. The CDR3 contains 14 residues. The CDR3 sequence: CASSLARGRETQYF. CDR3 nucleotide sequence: TGCGCCAGCAGCTTGGCGAGGGGACGGGAGACCCAGTACTTC.

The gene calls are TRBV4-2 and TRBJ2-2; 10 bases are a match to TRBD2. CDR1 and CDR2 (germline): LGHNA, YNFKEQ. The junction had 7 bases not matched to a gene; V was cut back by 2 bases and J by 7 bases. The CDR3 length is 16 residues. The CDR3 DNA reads TGTGCCAGCAGCCAAACTAGCGGGACTATCGGCGGGGAGCTGTTTTTT. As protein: CASSQTSGTIGGELFF.

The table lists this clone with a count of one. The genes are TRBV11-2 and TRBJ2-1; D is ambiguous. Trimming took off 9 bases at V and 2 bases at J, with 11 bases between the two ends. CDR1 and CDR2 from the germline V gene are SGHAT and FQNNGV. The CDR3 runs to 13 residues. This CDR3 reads CASLAQAYNEQFF. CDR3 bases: TGTGCCAGTTTGGCGCAGGCCTACAATGAGCAGTTCTTC.

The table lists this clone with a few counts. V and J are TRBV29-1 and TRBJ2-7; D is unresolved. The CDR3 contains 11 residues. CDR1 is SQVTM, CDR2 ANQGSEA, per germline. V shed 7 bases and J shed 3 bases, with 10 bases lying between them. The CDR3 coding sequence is TGCAGCGCTGGATCTTTCTACGAGCAGTACTTC. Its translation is CSAGSFYEQYF.

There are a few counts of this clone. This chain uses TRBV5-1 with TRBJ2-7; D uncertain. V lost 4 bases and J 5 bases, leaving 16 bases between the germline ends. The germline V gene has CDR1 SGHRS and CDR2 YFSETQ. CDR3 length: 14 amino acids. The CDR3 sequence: CASSPSGRQDEQYF. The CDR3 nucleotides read TGCGCCAGCAGCCCCTCGGGCCGGCAGGACGAGCAGTACTTC.

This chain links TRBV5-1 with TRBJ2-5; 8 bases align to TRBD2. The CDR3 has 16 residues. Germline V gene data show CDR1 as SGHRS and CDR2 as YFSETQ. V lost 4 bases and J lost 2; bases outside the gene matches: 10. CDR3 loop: CASSQGSGKRQETQYF. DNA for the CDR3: TGCGCCAGCAGCCAAGGTAGCGGGAAGAGGCAAGAGACCCAGTACTTC.

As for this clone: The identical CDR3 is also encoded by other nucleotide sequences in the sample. CDR3 residues: CAWSRQVDGYTF. The CDR3 coding sequence is TGTGCCTGGAGTAGACAGGTGGATGGCTACACCTTC. V usage is TRBV30 and J usage is TRBJ1-2; D may be TRBD1 (6 bases). This CDR3 region has 12 residues. V was trimmed by 2 bases and J by 6 bases, leaving 10 bases between them. Germline-derived CDR1 and CDR2 are GTSNPN and SVGIG (reference sequence).

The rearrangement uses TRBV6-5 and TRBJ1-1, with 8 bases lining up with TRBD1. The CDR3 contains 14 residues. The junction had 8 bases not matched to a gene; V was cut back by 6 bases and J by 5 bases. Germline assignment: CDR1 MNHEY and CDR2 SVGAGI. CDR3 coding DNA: TGTGCCAGCAGACTCCGGACAGGGTTGACTGAAGCTTTCTTT. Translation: CASRLRTGLTEAFF.

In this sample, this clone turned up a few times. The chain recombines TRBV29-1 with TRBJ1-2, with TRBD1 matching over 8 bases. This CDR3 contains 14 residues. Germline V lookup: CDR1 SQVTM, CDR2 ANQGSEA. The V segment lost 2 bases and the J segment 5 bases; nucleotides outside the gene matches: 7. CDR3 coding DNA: TGCAGCGTTGAAAGCGGACAGGGAACATATGGCTACACCTTC. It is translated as CSVESGQGTYGYTF.

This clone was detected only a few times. CDR3 coding DNA: TGTGCCAGCAGTGAAGCTGTTACCAATGAGCAGTTCTTC. This codes for CASSEAVTNEQFF. The chain is built from TRBV6-1 and TRBJ2-1; D uncertain. The CDR3 length is 13 residues. Germline V gene data show CDR1 as MNHNS and CDR2 as SASEGT. The V end was cut by 0 bases, the J end by 6 bases, with 6 bases between.

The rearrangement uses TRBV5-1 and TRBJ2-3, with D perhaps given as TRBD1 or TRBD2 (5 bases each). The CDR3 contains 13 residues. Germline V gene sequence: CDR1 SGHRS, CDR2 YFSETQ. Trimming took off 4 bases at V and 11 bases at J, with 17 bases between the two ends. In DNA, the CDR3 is TGCGCCAGCAGCCCTCCCGTGGGGGAACGGCAGTATTTT. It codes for CASSPPVGERQYF.

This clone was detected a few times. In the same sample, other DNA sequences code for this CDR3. CDR3 DNA: TGTGCCAGCAGCGTACAGGGATACACAGATACGCAGTATTTT. Its protein is CASSVQGYTDTQYF. The chain combines TRBV9 with TRBJ2-3, with D maybe TRBD1 (5 bases). CDR3 length equals 14 residues. Germline CDR1 SGDLS, CDR2 YYNGEE. V was trimmed by 1 base and J by 2 bases, leaving 8 bases between them.

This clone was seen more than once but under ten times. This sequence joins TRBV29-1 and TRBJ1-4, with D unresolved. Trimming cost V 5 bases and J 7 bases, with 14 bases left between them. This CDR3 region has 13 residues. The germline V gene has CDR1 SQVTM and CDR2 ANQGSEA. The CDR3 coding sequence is TGCAGCGTTATTGTACATCCCCGTGAAAAACTGTTTTTT. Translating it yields CSVIVHPREKLFF.

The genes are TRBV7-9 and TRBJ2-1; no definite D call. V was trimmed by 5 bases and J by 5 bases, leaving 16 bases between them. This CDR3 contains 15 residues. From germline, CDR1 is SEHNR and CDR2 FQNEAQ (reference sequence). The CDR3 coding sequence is TGTGCCAGCAGCCCCAGACCACCCCGACACAATGAGCAGTTCTTC. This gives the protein CASSPRPPRHNEQFF.

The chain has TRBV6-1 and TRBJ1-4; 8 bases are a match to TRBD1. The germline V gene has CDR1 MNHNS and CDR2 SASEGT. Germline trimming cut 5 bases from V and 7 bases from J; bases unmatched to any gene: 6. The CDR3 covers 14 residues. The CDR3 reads CASSTAGGGEKLFF. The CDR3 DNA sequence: TGTGCCAGCAGTACCGCAGGGGGCGGTGAAAAACTGTTTTTT.